Listed here is a single TCR beta chain. Unique molecular identifiers (one per individual cDNA molecule) were attached. TCRdb ran MiXCR on the 5' RACE reads and lists one entry per CDR3 protein. Of about 72,000 distinct CDR3 sequences listed, around 9.1% are singletons. The CDR3 covers 16 residues. CDR1 and CDR2 from the germline V gene are SGHTA and FQGTGA. V lost 5 bases to trimming and J lost 2 bases, with 15 bases between them. This sample was taken from a study of early T cells in non-severe SARS-CoV-2 infection. This clonotype originated in an adult who was a healthcare worker with PCR-confirmed SARS-CoV-2 infection or an uninfected control (not recorded which). The rearrangement uses TRBV7-3 and TRBJ2-2; D is ambiguous. This specimen consisted of whole blood, obtained at baseline. CDR3 nucleotide sequence: TGTGCCAGCAGCCCCGGGTCGCTCGGTAACACCGGGGAGCTGTTTTTT. Residues: CASSPGSLGNTGELFF.